This T cell receptor beta chain was retrieved from a study of read filtering for tumor transcriptome and immune sequencing. Many counts were recorded for this clonotype. V was shortened by 2 bases and J by 4 bases, with 12 bases between the two germline ends. This CDR3 contains 14 residues. In germline, CDR1 is SEHNR, CDR2 FQNEAQ (reference sequence). This library used around 400 ng RNA and molecular barcoded adaptors spanning alpha/delta and beta/gamma chains. TCRdb processed the reads anew with MiXCR; each CDR3 protein has one entry. The sample records over 50,000 distinct CDR3 sequences, roughly 20% being singletons.

The sequence came from a donor aged 40 or older with multiple myeloma. Sequenced: a population of CD138-negative cells sorted from bone marrow. V usage is TRBV7-9 and J usage is TRBJ2-7, with TRBD2 as a possible D gene (6 bases). The CDR3, as DNA: TGTGCCAGCAGCTTACCCCTGGGGAGGTACGAGCAGTACTTC. This translates into CASSLPLGRYEQYF.